The sample holds a few counts of the clone carrying this TCR beta chain. This record comes from a study of shared clonotypes between healthy human individuals. The CDR3 has 13 residues. Trimming at V came to 4 bases and at J to 9 bases, leaving 3 bases not matched to a gene. Germline assignment: CDR1 MDHEN and CDR2 SYDVKM. TCRdb keeps only in-frame clones here, not all; method: immunoSEQ multiplex PCR. The sample includes 2,500,000 or so clones, approximately 92% seen only once; the top ten take 0.11% to 0.15%. The sequencing sample was made of naive CD4+ T cells sorted from blood. Indicated subset: CD45RA+ positively selected. This receptor was identified in a man between 18 and 29 years old in good health. This chain joins TRBV28 and TRBJ1-6; 7 bases align to TRBD1. CDR3 region: CASSSTGVSPLHF. Written as DNA, the CDR3 is TGTGCCAGCAGTTCCACAGGGGTTTCACCCCTCCACTTT. Combining the CDR3 with reference TRBV28 and TRBJ1-6 gives the whole variable domain DVKVTQSSRYLVKRTGEKVFLECVQDMDHENMFWYRQDPGLGLRLIYFSYDVKMKEKGDIPEGYSVSREKKERFSLILESASTNQTSMYLCASSSTGVSPLHFGNGTRLTVT.